The clone carrying this TCR beta chain was recorded a few times. The antigen is not known. These data originate in a study of T cell repertoires in cytomegalovirus infection. In the study overall: Recently identified HLA-C-restricted CMV epitopes were used, and well-studied HLA-B-restricted CMV epitopes were used as well. Both CMV infection and a matching HLA type were indicated by public TCR beta signatures. The study's findings and limits: Totalled public TCR beta family frequency picked out people who carried CMV plus the relevant HLA. It was HLA-C-restricted CMV-specific TCR beta clonotypes that dominated the response ex vivo.

TCRdb independently ran MiXCR on the reads; one entry per CDR3 protein. The data hold under 450,000 distinct CDR3 sequences, with about 34% observed a single time. Germline assignment: CDR1 SNHLY and CDR2 FYNNEI. V dropped 6 bases and J dropped 4; count of bases not matched to a gene: 7. The length of the CDR3 is 15 residues. This material consisted of cultured PBMCs, taken from culture after CMV antigen stimulation. The receptor's source is a human donor in good health (CMV status not recorded). Some clones in this sample may be carry-over from other donors' samples. The chain joins TRBV2 to TRBJ1-4; 8 positions match TRBD1. The CDR3 reads CASRKQGVDNEKLFF. Written as DNA, the CDR3 is TGTGCCAGCAGGAAACAGGGGGTGGATAATGAAAAACTGTTTTTT.